The 29 T cell receptor beta chains presented below share a single source sample, sequenced in a study of cytomegalovirus exposure and HLA in healthy donors. Use of 60 Vbeta and 13 Jbeta primers characterized the PCR. The protocol was immunoSEQ multiplex PCR, while the TCRdb copy is restricted to in-frame clones and leaves out a portion. The data hold over 110,000 clones, with approximately 83% observed a single time. The sequenced sample consisted of PBMCs. The receptors originated from a male donor in good health and CMV-seronegative.

The V call is TRBV9, the J call TRBJ2-5; D perhaps matches TRBD2 (6 bases). Germline assignment: CDR1 SGDLS and CDR2 YYNGEE. The CDR3 extends over 17 amino acids. V lost 0 bases and J 1 base, leaving 16 bases between the germline ends. Written as DNA, the CDR3 is TGTGCCAGCAGCGTAGGGAGGGCACGAGGCGCCCAAGAGACCCAGTACTTC. Its protein product is CASSVGRARGAQETQYF.

The gene calls are TRBV29-1 and TRBJ2-1; tentatively, D is TRBD2 (5 bases). Germline loops: CDR1 SQVTM, CDR2 ANQGSEA. The V end was cut by 0 bases, the J end by 1 base, with 22 bases between. The CDR3 is 19 amino acids. The CDR3 reads CSVEDLRSSVFGSYNEQFF. CDR3 nucleotides: TGCAGCGTTGAAGATCTTCGCAGTAGCGTTTTCGGATCCTACAATGAGCAGTTCTTC.

The chain uses TRBV13 and TRBJ2-7, with TRBD1 matching 9 bases. With V trimmed by 0 bases and J by 5 bases, 11 bases remained unmatched. Germline V CDR1 and CDR2: PRHDT, FYEKMQ (reference sequence). The CDR3 is 17 residues long. The CDR3 nucleotides are TGTGCCAGCAGCTTAGGCCAGTGGGACAGGGAGGTTCACGAGCAGTACTTC. Translating it yields CASSLGQWDREVHEQYF.

The chain combines TRBV9 with TRBJ2-7, with 7 bases fitting TRBD2. J was trimmed by 3 bases and V by 3 bases; bases with no gene match: 9. The CDR3 runs to 15 residues. Germline V gives CDR1 SGDLS, CDR2 YYNGEE. The CDR3 loop reads CASSGGLGPFYEQYF. The DNA for the CDR3 is TGTGCCAGCAGCGGAGGACTAGGGCCATTCTACGAGCAGTACTTC.

The V call is TRBV11-2, the J call TRBJ2-2; the D is unclear. The CDR3 runs 13 residues. Trimming removed 5 bases from V and 3 bases from J, with 7 bases in between. The germline V gene has CDR1 SGHAT and CDR2 FQNNGV. CDR3 amino acids: CASSPFHTGELFF. Here the CDR3 DNA reads TGTGCCAGCAGCCCGTTCCACACCGGGGAGCTGTTTTTT.

The rearrangement joins TRBV6-6 to TRBJ1-5, with D perhaps matching TRBD1 (5 bases). Trimming pared 6 bases from V and 0 bases from J, leaving 9 bases between. Germline values: CDR1 MNHNY, CDR2 SVGAGI (reference sequence). CDR3 length equals 14 residues. As DNA, the CDR3 is TGTGCCAGCAGGACAGAGTATAGCAATCAGCCCCAGCATTTT. This codes for CASRTEYSNQPQHF.

The rearrangement joins TRBV5-6 to TRBJ2-5, with a weak D call TRBD1 (5 bases). Gene TRBJ2-7 matches the end of the DNA better, so the J call may be wrong. Germline CDR1 and CDR2: SGHDT and YYEEEE. CDR3 length: 13 residues. CDR3 sequence: CASSPRRDYEQYF. CDR3 DNA: TGTGCCAGCAGCCCACGCAGGGACTACGAGCAGTACTTC.

A note on this clone: An end of the junction differs from the germline gene, which may be a read error. The chain uses TRBV30 and TRBJ2-7; the D gene is possibly TRBD1 (8 bases). The CDR3 spans 13 residues. Looked up from germline, CDR1 is GTSNPN and CDR2 is SVGIG (reference sequence). CDR3 coding DNA: TGTGCCGGAAGAACACAGGGGGACTACGAGCGGTACTTC. This translates into CAGRTQGDYERYF. Variable domain in full (rest from reference TRBV30 and TRBJ2-7): SQTIHQWPATLVQPVGSPLSLECTVEGTSNPNLYWYRQAAGRGLQLLFYSVGIGQISSEVPQNLSASRPQDRQFILSSKKLLLSDSGFYLCAGRTQGDYERYFGPGTRLTVT.

The chain is built from TRBV21-1 and TRBJ2-1; whether TRBD2, the table's D call, matches the DNA was not checked. TRBV21-1 is given as a pseudogene. This CDR3 has 15 residues. CDR3 nucleotides: TGTGCCAGCAGCATCTCTAGCGGCTCCTACAATGAGCAGTTCTTC. Translated, it gives CASSISSGSYNEQFF.

V and J are TRBV10-1 and TRBJ2-1, with D tentatively TRBD2 (5 bases). Germline V gives CDR1 WNHNN, CDR2 SYGVQD (reference sequence). This CDR3 has 14 amino acids. The V end was cut by 3 bases, the J end by 7 bases, with 13 bases between. CDR3 sequence (DNA): TGCGCCAGCAGTGATTCCCGGACTGTGAATGAGCAGTTCTTC. It translates to CASSDSRTVNEQFF.

V and J are TRBV5-6 and TRBJ2-4; 7 bases align to TRBD1. There are 15 residues in the CDR3. V gave up 7 bases and J gave up 3 bases; unmatched junction bases: 10. Germline CDR1 SGHDT, CDR2 YYEEEE. The CDR3 loop reads CASQIRGRVKNIQYF. Written as DNA, the CDR3 is TGTGCCAGCCAGATAAGGGGGCGGGTCAAAAACATTCAGTACTTC.

The chain joins TRBV2 to TRBJ2-5; D is unresolved. The CDR3 sequence is 13 residues long. V was clipped by 6 bases and J by 5 bases, with 13 bases between them. From germline, CDR1 is SNHLY and CDR2 FYNNEI. The CDR3 loop is CASRPTVEETQYF. CDR3 DNA: TGTGCCAGCAGGCCCACGGTGGAGGAGACCCAGTACTTC. The whole variable domain, filled in from reference TRBV2 and TRBJ2-5, reads EPEVTQTPSHQVTQMGQEVILRCVPISNHLYFYWYRQILGQKVEFLVSFYNNEISEKSEIFDDQFSVERPDGSNFTLKIRSTKLEDSAMYFCASRPTVEETQYFGPGTRLLVL.

This clone has a handful of counts. The chain couples TRBV21-1 to TRBJ1-2. TRBV21-1 is an annotated pseudogene. The CDR3 extends over 17 amino acids. The CDR3 sequence: CASSTRGGGEPNYGYTF. CDR3 DNA sequence: TGTGCCAGCAGCACCAGGGGTGGGGGGGAACCCAACTATGGCTACACCTTC.

For the CDR3, the DNA is TGTGCCAGCATCCAGGGGCCCACTAGCGGCTTTTCCTACAATGAGCAGTTCTTC. The encoded protein is CASIQGPTSGFSYNEQFF. The chain employs TRBV7-9 and TRBJ2-1, with 8 bases matching TRBD2. The germline V gene encodes CDR1 SEHNR and CDR2 FQNEAQ (reference sequence). The CDR3 length is 18 residues. The trim removed 7 bases at V and 1 base at J, leaving 15 bases unmatched.

The chain uses TRBV5-4 and TRBJ2-4, with D maybe TRBD1 (6 bases). The ends were cut back, 2 bases at V and 1 base at J, with 19 bases in the middle. This CDR3 is built from 18 residues. CDR1 and CDR2 from the germline V gene are SGHNT and YYREEE (reference sequence). In nucleotides, the CDR3 is TGTGCCAGCAGCTTATCGTTCCAGGGGACGGGGGCCAAAAACATTCAGTACTTC. Translated, it gives CASSLSFQGTGAKNIQYF.

The genes are TRBV15 and TRBJ2-2; D is undetermined. The CDR3 loop spans 13 amino acids. V shed 5 bases and J shed 6 bases, with 10 bases lying between them. Looked up from germline, CDR1 is LNHNV and CDR2 is YYDKDF (reference sequence). Written as DNA, the CDR3 is TGTGCCACCAGCCGCGACAAGCCCGGGGAGCTGTTTTTT. This sequence encodes CATSRDKPGELFF. The whole variable domain, remainder taken from reference TRBV15 and TRBJ2-2, is DAMVIQNPRYQVTQFGKPVTLSCSQTLNHNVMYWYQQKSSQAPKLLFHYYDKDFNNEADTPDNFQSRRPNTSFCFLDIRSPGLGDTAMYLCATSRDKPGELFFGEGSRLTVL.

The sample holds one count of this clone. The CDR3 loop reads CSVEVDGIAYEQYF. CDR3 DNA: TGCAGCGTTGAAGTAGACGGGATTGCCTACGAGCAGTACTTC. The V call is TRBV29-1, the J call TRBJ2-7; D is possibly TRBD2 (5 bases). Germline loops: CDR1 SQVTM, CDR2 ANQGSEA. This CDR3 is built from 14 residues. V dropped 1 base and J dropped 2 bases, with 12 bases sitting between them.

The chain is built from TRBV30 and TRBJ2-1; 10 bases map to TRBD2. This CDR3 has 14 amino acids. Germline CDR1 and CDR2: GTSNPN and SVGIG (reference sequence). V was clipped by 2 bases and J by 10 bases; unmatched bases: 8. This CDR3 reads CAWSFSGRRGEQFF. DNA for the CDR3: TGTGCCTGGAGTTTTAGCGGGAGGCGGGGGGAGCAGTTCTTC.

The gene calls are TRBV6-5 and TRBJ1-2; D gene unclear. This CDR3 contains 16 residues. The V end lost 3 bases, the J end lost 3 bases, and 17 bases lay between the germline ends. Germline values: CDR1 MNHEY, CDR2 SVGAGI. The CDR3 sequence is CASSYTTQAGDYGYTF. In DNA, the CDR3 is TGTGCCAGCAGTTATACTACGCAGGCCGGGGACTATGGCTACACCTTC.

This chain uses TRBV5-4 with TRBJ2-3; D remains unclear. The CDR3 is 15 residues long. The V end lost 0 bases, the J end lost 0 bases, and 8 bases lay between the germline ends. Germline CDR1 reads SGHNT; CDR2 reads YYREEE (reference sequence). The CDR3 loop is CASSLVSGSTDTQYF. CDR3 coding DNA: TGTGCCAGCAGCTTGGTTTCAGGAAGCACAGATACGCAGTATTTT.

This chain links TRBV4-1 with TRBJ2-5; 11 bases fit TRBD2. The CDR3 extends over 15 amino acids. V lost 4 bases and J lost 5; bases outside the gene matches: 6. Germline CDR1 and CDR2: MGHRA and YSYEKL. CDR3 amino acids: CASSPLVAGGETQYF. The DNA of the CDR3 is TGCGCCAGCAGCCCCCTGGTAGCGGGAGGGGAGACCCAGTACTTC.

J is TRBJ1-5 and V is TRBV27, with D uncertain. This CDR3 is 13 amino acids long. Trimming left V 0 bases short and J 4 bases short, with 4 bases between. Germline values: CDR1 MNHEY, CDR2 SMNVEV (reference sequence). The CDR3 protein is CASSLSHNQPQHF. The CDR3 DNA sequence: TGTGCCAGCAGTTTATCCCATAATCAGCCCCAGCATTTT.

The genes are TRBV10-3 and TRBJ1-5, with D possibly being TRBD1 (5 bases). This CDR3 is 13 amino acids long. Germline CDR1 reads ENHRY; CDR2 reads SYGVKD. V lost 10 bases, J lost 3 bases, and 13 bases lay in between. CDR3 nucleotide sequence: TGTGCCACCCGGGGGGAACTCAATCAGCCCCAGCATTTT. As protein: CATRGELNQPQHF.

The chain employs TRBV7-8 and TRBJ1-2, with D maybe TRBD1 (5 bases). Germline V gene sequence: CDR1 SGHVS, CDR2 FQNEAQ. Trimming shortened V by 3 bases and J by 4 bases, and 15 bases separated the two germline ends. The CDR3 loop spans 15 amino acids. For the CDR3, the DNA is TGTGCCAGCAGCTTTGATGTTGGGGCATTCTATGGCTACACCTTC. Translation gives CASSFDVGAFYGYTF.

The V and J genes are TRBV27 and TRBJ2-1; 8 bases line up with TRBD2. Germline assignment: CDR1 MNHEY and CDR2 SMNVEV (reference sequence). The length of the CDR3 is 15 residues. Trimming at V came to 4 bases and at J to 1 base, leaving 3 bases not matched to a gene. The CDR3 DNA follows: TGTGCCAGCAGTTATACGGGAGGGTCCTACAATGAGCAGTTCTTC. This encodes CASSYTGGSYNEQFF.

The V gene is TRBV28, the J gene TRBJ2-7, with a possible D match to TRBD1 (5 bases). Germline V gives CDR1 MDHEN, CDR2 SYDVKM. This CDR3 comprises 12 residues. Trimming cost V 3 bases and J 7 bases, with 10 bases left between them. CDR3 region: CASSFSTGEQYF. As DNA, the CDR3 is TGTGCCAGCAGTTTCTCTACAGGAGAGCAGTACTTC.

The rearrangement joins TRBV15 to TRBJ1-5; 7 nucleotides agree with TRBD1. The CDR3 has 13 residues. V shed 10 bases, J shed 6 bases, and the junction held 9 bases outside the gene matches. Per germline, CDR1 LNHNV and CDR2 YYDKDF (reference sequence). DNA for the CDR3: TGTGCCATTTCGGGAGGGGGCCTTCAGCCCCAGCATTTT. Translating it yields CAISGGGLQPQHF.

The gene calls are TRBV7-6 and TRBJ2-3; D is unresolved. CDR3 length equals 12 residues. In germline, CDR1 is SGHVS, CDR2 FNYEAQ. V dropped 5 bases and J dropped 3 bases, with 6 bases sitting between them. The chain's CDR3 is CASSLYTDTQYF. In DNA form, the CDR3 reads TGTGCCAGCAGCCTATATACAGATACGCAGTATTTT.

The chain combines TRBV4-1 with TRBJ2-1; the D gene is possibly TRBD1 (6 bases). Germline assignment: CDR1 MGHRA and CDR2 YSYEKL. The CDR3 has 19 amino acids. Trimming left V 1 base short and J 9 bases short, with 28 bases between. The CDR3 DNA reads TGCGCCAGCAGCCAAGTACCCGGACAGAGGGATGTATTGGGTCCTGAGCAGTTCTTC. This encodes CASSQVPGQRDVLGPEQFF.